Listed below are T cell receptor beta chains from one sample, sequenced in a study of shared clonotypes between healthy human individuals. Using immunoSEQ multiplex PCR, the repertoire was profiled, and TCRdb retains in-frame clones only, with some absent. The sample has over a million clones, 95% to 99% seen once. The source material was naive CD4+ T cells sorted from blood. The receptors were gathered from a man aged 25-45 years in good health. Each CDR3 is given without its conserved first and last residue. D genes are given only for firm matches. Some rows mark clone size as missing; the rest say once, few, many or name a class of expanded clone.

>TRBV5-1|TRBD1|-|TRBJ1-4
ASSVRDSPNEKLF
>TRBV7-8|TRBD2|-|TRBJ2-5
ASSLQGLTQETQY
>TRBV9|-|once|TRBJ1-3
ASSAFEGGPGNTIY
>TRBV20-1|-|-|TRBJ1-1
SARGSGEAF
>TRBV7-6|TRBD2|-|TRBJ2-7
ASSKIPGLAGSPPYEQY
>TRBV18|-|-|TRBJ2-3
ASSPLGGALEDTQY
>TRBV14|TRBD2|once|TRBJ2-2
ASSQDAGLAGVTGELF
>TRBV12-5|TRBD1|-|TRBJ2-1
ASGSGQGSYNEQF
>TRBV5-1|-|-|TRBJ2-1
ASEDSYNEQF
>TRBV7-7|-|-|TRBJ2-1
ASSPSGTYNEQF
>TRBV11-1|-|-|TRBJ2-7
ASSPRQDQYEQY
>TRBV28|TRBD1|-|TRBJ1-1
ASSSPGQAEAF
>TRBV11-2|TRBD1|once|TRBJ1-2
ASRTQGRGPTGGYGYT
>TRBV25-1|-|once|TRBJ1-1
ASTRGMNTEAF
>TRBV5-1|TRBD1|-|TRBJ1-3
ASRATGPGNTIY
>TRBV2|TRBD1|-|TRBJ1-1
ASSEGGTGGFRNTEAF
>TRBV18|-|-|TRBJ2-5
ASSPDQTQY
>TRBV27|-|-|TRBJ1-5
ASSLRSGREGNQPQH
>TRBV19|-|-|TRBJ2-3
ASRSSTDTQY
>TRBV10-3|TRBD2|-|TRBJ2-1
AISESRLAGEGAYNEQF
>TRBV25-1|-|-|TRBJ2-7
ASSDREYSYEQY
>TRBV5-6|TRBD1|-|TRBJ2-5
ASSLLGQGVNQETQY
>TRBV7-9|TRBD1|-|TRBJ1-4
ASSQQGLSEKLF
>TRBV10-3|-|-|TRBJ1-5
AISARINQPQH
>TRBV5-4|-|-|TRBJ1-1
ASSLGKNTEAF
>TRBV19|TRBD1|-|TRBJ1-4
ASAPGQVSTNEKLF
>TRBV9|TRBD2|-|TRBJ2-1
ASSVGGAGGINEQF
>TRBV13|-|-|TRBJ1-4
ASSSSGEANEKLF
>TRBV28|TRBD2|-|TRBJ2-7
ASSLSAGGPGEQY